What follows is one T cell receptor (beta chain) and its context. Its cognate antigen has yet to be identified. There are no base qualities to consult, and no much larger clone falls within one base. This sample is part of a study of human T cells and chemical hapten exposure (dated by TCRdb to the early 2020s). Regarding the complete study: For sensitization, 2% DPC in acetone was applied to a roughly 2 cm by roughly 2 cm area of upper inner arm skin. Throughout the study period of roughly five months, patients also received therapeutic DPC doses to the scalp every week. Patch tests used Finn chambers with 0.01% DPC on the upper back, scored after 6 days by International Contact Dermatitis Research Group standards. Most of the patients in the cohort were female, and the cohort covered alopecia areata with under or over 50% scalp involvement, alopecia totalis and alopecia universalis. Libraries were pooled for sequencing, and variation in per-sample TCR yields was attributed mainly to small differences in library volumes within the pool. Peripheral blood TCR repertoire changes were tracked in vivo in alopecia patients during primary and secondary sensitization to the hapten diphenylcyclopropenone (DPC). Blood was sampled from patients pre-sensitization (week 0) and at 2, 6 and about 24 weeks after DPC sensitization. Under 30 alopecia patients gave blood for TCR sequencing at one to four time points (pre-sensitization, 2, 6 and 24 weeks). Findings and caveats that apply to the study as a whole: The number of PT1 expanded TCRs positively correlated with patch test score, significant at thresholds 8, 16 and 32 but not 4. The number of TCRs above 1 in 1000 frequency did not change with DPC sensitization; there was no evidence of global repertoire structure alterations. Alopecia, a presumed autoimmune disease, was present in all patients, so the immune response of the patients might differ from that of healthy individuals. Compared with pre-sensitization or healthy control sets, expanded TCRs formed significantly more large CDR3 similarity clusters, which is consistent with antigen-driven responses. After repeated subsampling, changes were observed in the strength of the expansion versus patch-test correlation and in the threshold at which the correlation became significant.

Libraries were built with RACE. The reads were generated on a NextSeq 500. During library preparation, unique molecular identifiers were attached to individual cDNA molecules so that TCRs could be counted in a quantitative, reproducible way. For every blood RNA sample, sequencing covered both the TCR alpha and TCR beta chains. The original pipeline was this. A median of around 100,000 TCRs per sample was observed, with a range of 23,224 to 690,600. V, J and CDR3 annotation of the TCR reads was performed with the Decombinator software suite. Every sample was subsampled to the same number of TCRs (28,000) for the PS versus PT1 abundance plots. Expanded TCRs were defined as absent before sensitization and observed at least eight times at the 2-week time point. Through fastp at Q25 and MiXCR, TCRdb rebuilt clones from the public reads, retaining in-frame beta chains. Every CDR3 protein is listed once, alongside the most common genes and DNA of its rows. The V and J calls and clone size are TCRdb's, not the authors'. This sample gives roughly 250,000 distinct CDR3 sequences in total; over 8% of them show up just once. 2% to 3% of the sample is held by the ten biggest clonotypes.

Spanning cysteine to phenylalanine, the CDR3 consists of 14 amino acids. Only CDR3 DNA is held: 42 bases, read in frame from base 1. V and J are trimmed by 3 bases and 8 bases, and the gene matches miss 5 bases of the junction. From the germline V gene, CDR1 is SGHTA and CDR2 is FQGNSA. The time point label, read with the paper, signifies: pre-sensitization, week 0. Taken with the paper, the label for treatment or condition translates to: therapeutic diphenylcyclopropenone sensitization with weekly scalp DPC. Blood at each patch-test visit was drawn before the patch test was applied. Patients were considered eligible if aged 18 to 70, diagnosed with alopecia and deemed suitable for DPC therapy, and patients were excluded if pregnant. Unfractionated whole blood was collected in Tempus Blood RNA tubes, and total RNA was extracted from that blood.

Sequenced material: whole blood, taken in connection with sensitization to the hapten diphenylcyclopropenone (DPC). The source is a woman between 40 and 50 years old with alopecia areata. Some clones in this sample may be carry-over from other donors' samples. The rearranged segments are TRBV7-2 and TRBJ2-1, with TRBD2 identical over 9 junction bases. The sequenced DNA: TGTGCCAGCAGCTTCGCGGGAGGGCCCGATGAGCAGTTCTTC. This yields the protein CASSFAGGPDEQFF. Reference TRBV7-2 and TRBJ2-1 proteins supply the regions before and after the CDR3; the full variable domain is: GAGVSQSPSNKVTEKGKDVELRCDPISGHTALYWYRQSLGQGLEFLIYFQGNSAPDKSGLPSDRFSAERTGGSVSTLTIQRTQQEDSAVYLCASSFAGGPDEQFFGPGTRLTVL.